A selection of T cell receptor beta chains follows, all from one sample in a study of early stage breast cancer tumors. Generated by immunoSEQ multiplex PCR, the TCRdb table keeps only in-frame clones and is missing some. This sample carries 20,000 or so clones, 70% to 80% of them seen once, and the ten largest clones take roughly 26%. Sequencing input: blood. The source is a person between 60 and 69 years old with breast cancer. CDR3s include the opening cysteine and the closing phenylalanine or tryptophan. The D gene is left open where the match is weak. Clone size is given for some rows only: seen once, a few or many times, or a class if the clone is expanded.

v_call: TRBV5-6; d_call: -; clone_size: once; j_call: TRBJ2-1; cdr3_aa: CASSPQARSHEQFF; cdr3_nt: TGTGCCAGCAGCCCCCAGGCACGCTCGCATGAGCAGTTCTTC
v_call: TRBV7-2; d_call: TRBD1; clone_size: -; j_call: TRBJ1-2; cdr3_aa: CASSSGQGNGYTF; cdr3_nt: TGTGCCAGCAGCTCGGGACAGGGGAATGGCTACACCTTC
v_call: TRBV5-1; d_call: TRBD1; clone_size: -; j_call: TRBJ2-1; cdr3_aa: CASSWTTGYSEQFF; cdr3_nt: TGCGCCAGCAGCTGGACGACAGGGTATAGTGAGCAGTTCTTC
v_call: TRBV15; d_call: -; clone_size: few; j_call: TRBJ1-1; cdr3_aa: CATSRERTVNTEAFF; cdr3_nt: TGTGCCACCAGCAGAGAGCGGACGGTGAACACTGAAGCTTTCTTT
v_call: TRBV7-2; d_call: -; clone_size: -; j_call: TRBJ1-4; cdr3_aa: CASSRQDEKLFF; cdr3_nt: TGTGCCAGCAGCAGACAAGATGAAAAACTGTTTTTT
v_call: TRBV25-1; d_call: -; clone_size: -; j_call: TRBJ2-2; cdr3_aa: CASTTKQGVGELFF; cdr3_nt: TGTGCCAGCACCACGAAACAGGGCGTCGGGGAGCTGTTTTTT
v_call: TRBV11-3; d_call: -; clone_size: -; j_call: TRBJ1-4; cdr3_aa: CASSLRGSEKLFF; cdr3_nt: TGTGCCAGCAGCTTACGAGGCTCCGAAAAACTGTTTTTT
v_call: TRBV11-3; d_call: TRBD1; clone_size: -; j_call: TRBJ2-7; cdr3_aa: CASSYQRPGTGPHEQYF; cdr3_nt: TGTGCCAGCAGCTACCAACGACCCGGGACAGGGCCCCACGAGCAGTACTTC
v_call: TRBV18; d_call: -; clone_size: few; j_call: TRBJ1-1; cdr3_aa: CASSRDWNTEAFF; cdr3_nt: TGTGCCAGCTCACGAGACTGGAACACTGAAGCTTTCTTT
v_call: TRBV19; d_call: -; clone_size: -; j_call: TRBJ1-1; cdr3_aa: CASTLTVYTEAFF; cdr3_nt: TGTGCCAGTACCCTAACAGTCTACACTGAAGCTTTCTTT
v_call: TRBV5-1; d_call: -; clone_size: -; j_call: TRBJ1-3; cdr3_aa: CASSFGAPVSGNTIYF; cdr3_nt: TGCGCCAGCAGCTTTGGGGCCCCGGTGTCGGGAAACACCATATATTTT
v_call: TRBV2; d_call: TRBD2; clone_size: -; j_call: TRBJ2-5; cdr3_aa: CASRPGGRETQYF; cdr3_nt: TGTGCCAGCAGGCCGGGGGGAAGGGAGACCCAGTACTTC
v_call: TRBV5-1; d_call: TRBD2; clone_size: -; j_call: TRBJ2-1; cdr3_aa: CASSFLSGGNNEQFF; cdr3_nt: TGCGCCAGCAGCTTCCTTAGCGGGGGGAACAATGAGCAGTTCTTC
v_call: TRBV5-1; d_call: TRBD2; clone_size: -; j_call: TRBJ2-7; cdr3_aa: CASSSRGLLAGVYYEQYF; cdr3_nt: TGCGCCAGCAGCTCCCGTGGACTACTAGCGGGAGTTTACTACGAGCAGTACTTC
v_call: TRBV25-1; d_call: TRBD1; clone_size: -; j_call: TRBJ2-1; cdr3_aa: CASSVRDRGQDEQFF; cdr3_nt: TGTGCCAGCAGTGTACGGGACAGGGGGCAAGATGAGCAGTTCTTC
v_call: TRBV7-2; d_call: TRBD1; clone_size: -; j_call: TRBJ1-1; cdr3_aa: CASSLEDRGQAFF; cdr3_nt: TGTGCCAGCAGCTTAGAAGACAGGGGGCAAGCTTTCTTT
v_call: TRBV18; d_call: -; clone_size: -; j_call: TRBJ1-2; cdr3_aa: CASSPPRQLTNYGYTF; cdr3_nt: TGTGCCAGCTCACCACCGCGGCAGCTCACTAACTATGGCTACACCTTC
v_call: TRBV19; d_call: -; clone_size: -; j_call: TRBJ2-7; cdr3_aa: CASSIGSRSLQGYEQYF; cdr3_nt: TGTGCCAGTAGTATAGGGTCCAGGTCCCTTCAGGGCTACGAGCAGTACTTC
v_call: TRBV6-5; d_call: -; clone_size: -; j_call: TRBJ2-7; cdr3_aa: CASTVAYEQYF; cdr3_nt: TGTGCCAGCACCGTGGCGTACGAGCAGTACTTC
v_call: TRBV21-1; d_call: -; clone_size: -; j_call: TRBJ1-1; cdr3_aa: CASSPEGLMNTEAFF; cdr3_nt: TGTGCCAGCAGTCCGGAGGGGCTCATGAACACTGAAGCTTTCTTT
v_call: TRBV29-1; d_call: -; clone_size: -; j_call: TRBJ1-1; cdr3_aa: CSVVAEFAFF; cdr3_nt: TGCAGCGTTGTGGCGGAGTTTGCTTTCTTT
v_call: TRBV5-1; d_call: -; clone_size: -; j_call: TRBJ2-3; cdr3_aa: CASTSGPYTDTQYF; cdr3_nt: TGCGCCAGCACCTCGGGCCCTTACACAGATACGCAGTATTTT
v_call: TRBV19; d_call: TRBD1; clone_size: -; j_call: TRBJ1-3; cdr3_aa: CASSIGQGNRNTIYF; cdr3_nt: TGTGCCAGTAGCATCGGACAGGGAAATAGAAACACCATATATTTT
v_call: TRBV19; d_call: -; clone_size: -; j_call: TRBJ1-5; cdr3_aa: CASSIDQGAGQPQHF; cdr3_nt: TGTGCCAGTAGTATAGATCAAGGGGCCGGTCAGCCCCAGCATTTT
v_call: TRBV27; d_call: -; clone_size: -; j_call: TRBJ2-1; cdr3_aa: CASSLLGQTYNNEQFF; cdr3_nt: TGTGCCAGCAGTTTATTAGGCCAGACCTATAACAATGAGCAGTTCTTC
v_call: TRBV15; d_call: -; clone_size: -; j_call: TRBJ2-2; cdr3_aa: CATSRPGTGELFF; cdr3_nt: TGTGCCACCAGCAGACCAGGGACCGGGGAGCTGTTTTTT
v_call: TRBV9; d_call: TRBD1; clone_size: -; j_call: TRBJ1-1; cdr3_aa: CASSGTGWDTEAFF; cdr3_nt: TGTGCCAGCAGCGGGACAGGGTGGGACACTGAAGCTTTCTTT
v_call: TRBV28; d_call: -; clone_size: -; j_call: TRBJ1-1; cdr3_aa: CASSLLQGGEAFF; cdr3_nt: TGTGCCAGCAGTTTACTACAGGGTGGGGAAGCTTTCTTT
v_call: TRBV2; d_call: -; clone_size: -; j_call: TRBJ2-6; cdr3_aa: CASSAGRFSGANVLTF; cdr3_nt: TGTGCCAGCAGTGCCGGGCGTTTTAGTGGGGCCAACGTCCTGACTTTC
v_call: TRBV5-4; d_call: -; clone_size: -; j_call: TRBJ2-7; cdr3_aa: CASSPHGRLGSYEQYF; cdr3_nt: TGTGCCAGCAGCCCCCATGGAAGACTGGGATCCTACGAGCAGTACTTC
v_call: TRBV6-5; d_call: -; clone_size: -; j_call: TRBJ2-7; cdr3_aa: CASSYSGEPYEQYF; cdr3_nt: TGTGCCAGCAGTTACTCGGGCGAGCCCTACGAGCAGTACTTC
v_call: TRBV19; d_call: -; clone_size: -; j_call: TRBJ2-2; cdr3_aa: CASSINGGIGELFF; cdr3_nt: TGTGCCAGTAGTATAAACGGAGGCATCGGGGAGCTGTTTTTT
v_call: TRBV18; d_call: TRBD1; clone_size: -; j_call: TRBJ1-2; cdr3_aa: CASSQGAVGYTF; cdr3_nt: TGTGCCAGCTCCCAGGGGGCGGTTGGCTACACCTTC
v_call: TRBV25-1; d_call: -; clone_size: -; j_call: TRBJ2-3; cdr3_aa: CASSVSLGDTQYF; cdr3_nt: TGTGCCAGCAGTGTCTCTTTGGGGGATACGCAGTATTTT
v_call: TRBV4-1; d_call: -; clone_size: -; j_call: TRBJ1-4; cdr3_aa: CASSPYADHNEKLFF; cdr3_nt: TGCGCCAGCAGCCCCTATGCAGATCATAATGAAAAACTGTTTTTT
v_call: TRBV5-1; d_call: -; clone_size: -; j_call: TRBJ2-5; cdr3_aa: CASSRGPTQETQYF; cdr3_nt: TGCGCCAGCAGCAGAGGGCCAACCCAAGAGACCCAGTACTTC
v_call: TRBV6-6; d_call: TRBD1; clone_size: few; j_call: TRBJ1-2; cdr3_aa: CASSTGTGEGYGYTF; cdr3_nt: TGTGCCAGCAGTACCGGGACAGGGGAAGGATATGGCTACACCTTC
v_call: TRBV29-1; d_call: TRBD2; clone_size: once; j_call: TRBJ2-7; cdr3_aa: CSVDRGDGKYEQYF; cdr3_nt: TGCAGCGTTGATCGGGGGGACGGCAAATACGAGCAGTACTTC
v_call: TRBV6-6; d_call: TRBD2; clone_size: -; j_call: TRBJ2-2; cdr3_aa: CASSRLAGPTGELFF; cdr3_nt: TGTGCCAGCAGTCGACTAGCGGGACCCACCGGGGAGCTGTTTTTT
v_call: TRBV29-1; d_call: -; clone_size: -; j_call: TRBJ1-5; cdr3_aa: CSVSTSGGNQPQHF; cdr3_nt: TGCAGCGTGTCCACCAGCGGCGGTAATCAGCCCCAGCATTTT
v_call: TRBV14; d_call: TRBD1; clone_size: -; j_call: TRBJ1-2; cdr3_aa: CASSPQGAGYGYTF; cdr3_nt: TGTGCCAGCAGCCCCCAGGGGGCGGGCTATGGCTACACCTTC
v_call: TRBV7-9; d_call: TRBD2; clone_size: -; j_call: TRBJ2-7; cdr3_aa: CASSHPSGDYEQYF; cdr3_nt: TGTGCCAGCTCTCACCCTAGCGGGGACTACGAGCAGTACTTC
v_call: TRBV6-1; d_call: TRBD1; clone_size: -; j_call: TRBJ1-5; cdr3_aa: CASSAGGGNQPQHF; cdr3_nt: TGTGCCAGCAGTGCAGGGGGCGGCAATCAGCCCCAGCATTTT
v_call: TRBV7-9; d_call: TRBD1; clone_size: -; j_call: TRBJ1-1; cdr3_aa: CASSFGQDLLNTEAFF; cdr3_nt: TGTGCCAGCAGCTTCGGACAGGACCTCCTGAACACTGAAGCTTTCTTT
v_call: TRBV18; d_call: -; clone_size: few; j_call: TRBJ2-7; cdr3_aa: CASSPRRQAEQYF; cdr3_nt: TGTGCCAGCTCACCACGGCGGCAGGCCGAGCAGTACTTC
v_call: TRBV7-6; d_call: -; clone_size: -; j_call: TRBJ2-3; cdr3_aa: CASSLVGGRTDTQYF; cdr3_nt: TGTGCCAGCAGCTTAGTAGGCGGCCGCACAGATACGCAGTATTTT
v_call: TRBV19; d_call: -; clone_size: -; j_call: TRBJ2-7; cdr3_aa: CASSILSQTGREVYF; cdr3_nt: TGTGCCAGTAGTATTTTGTCCCAAACAGGTCGGGAAGTATACTTC
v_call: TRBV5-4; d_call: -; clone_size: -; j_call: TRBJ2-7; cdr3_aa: CASSQGRNSYEQYF; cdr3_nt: TGTGCCAGCAGCCAGGGACGGAATTCCTACGAGCAGTACTTC